The T cell receptor (beta chain) under discussion was sequenced for a study of human T cells and chemical hapten exposure. Overall study: The variation in per-sample TCR yields arose mainly from small differences in pooled library volumes.

Germline CDR1 reads KGHSH; CDR2 reads LQKENI. The CDR3 has 13 amino acids. Trimming left V 9 bases short and J 2 bases short, with 14 bases between. Indicated time point: healthy volunteer bleed at 6 weeks. Total RNA was isolated from unfractionated whole blood. TCRdb ran MiXCR on the RACE reads and lists one entry per CDR3 protein. The profile covers 65,000 to 80,000 distinct CDR3 sequences, with over 7% appearing a single time and 1.5% taken by the ten largest. This TCR was recovered from a male donor in good health. Some clones in this sample may be carry-over from other donors' samples. This chain uses TRBV18 with TRBJ2-7; D remains ambiguous. Sequenced: whole blood. The CDR3 DNA is TGTGCCAGGCATTCGGGCCTCACCTACGAGCAGTACTTC. It yields the protein CARHSGLTYEQYF.